The clone carrying this T cell receptor (beta chain) was seen only once. Antigen specificity is unknown. These data are taken from a study of cytotoxic CD8 clonotypes in ibrutinib-treated CLL. Germline V gives CDR1 LNHNV, CDR2 YYDKDF (reference sequence). Trimming removed 2 bases from V and 0 bases from J, with 8 bases in between. The CDR3 spans 14 residues. TCRdb's copy holds only in-frame clones and misses some; the assay was immunoSEQ multiplex PCR. In the table there are 65,000 to 95,000 clones, more than 70% of which are singletons. Study results and caveats: Clonality grew at ibrutinib response; at progression, it decreased back toward baseline. Baseline clonality, above age-matched healthy donor levels, tracked circulating CD8+ T-cell counts.

The chain recombines TRBV15 with TRBJ2-7; no clear D. The input for sequencing was PBMCs, taken before ibrutinib treatment. The sequence derives from a human donor with chronic lymphocytic leukemia. CDR3 DNA: TGTGCCACCAGCAGATCCTTAGGCTCCTACGAGCAGTACTTC. Its protein product is CATSRSLGSYEQYF.